The 26 T cell receptor beta chains reported below all come from one sample, sequenced in a study of blood T cell repertoires in COVID-19. Data came from immunoSEQ multiplex PCR; TCRdb stores just in-frame clones and leaves some out. This table has 150,000 to 200,000 clones, approximately 80% appearing once. Sample: PBMCs or T cells enriched from blood (not recorded which). Receptors were obtained from a woman between 45 and 65 years old who had recovered from COVID-19.

This clone was counted a single time. J is TRBJ2-3 and V is TRBV18, with TRBD1 as a possible D gene (5 bases). The ends were cut back, 5 bases at V and 2 bases at J, with 14 bases in the middle. Germline values: CDR1 KGHSH, CDR2 LQKENI. This CDR3 spans 15 amino acids. The CDR3 is CASSSSQGTTDTQYF. The CDR3, as DNA: TGTGCCAGCTCATCCTCCCAGGGCACCACAGATACGCAGTATTTT.

This chain links TRBV11-3 with TRBJ2-2; TRBD1 matches at 7 bases. The CDR3 is made up of 17 amino acids. Germline V CDR1 and CDR2: SGHNT, YENEEA. The junction had 10 bases not matched to a gene; V was cut back by 5 bases and J by 1 base. The DNA of the CDR3 is TGTGCCAGCAGCCTCCGATGGGCAGGGGGGAACACCGGGGAGCTGTTTTTT. Translated, it gives CASSLRWAGGNTGELFF.

The chain carries TRBV28 and TRBJ2-6, with D perhaps TRBD1 (5 bases). The ends were cut back, 6 bases at V and 4 bases at J, with 13 bases in the middle. Germline V CDR1 and CDR2: MDHEN, SYDVKM. This CDR3 is built from 15 residues. The CDR3 DNA sequence: TGTGCCAGCAGCTCCCTCAGGGCCGGGGCCAACGTCCTGACTTTC. It translates to CASSSLRAGANVLTF.

This clone has only one observation. The genes are TRBV5-1 and TRBJ1-1, with D unresolved. Germline CDR1 and CDR2: SGHRS and YFSETQ. This CDR3 spans 14 amino acids. V was pared by 2 bases and J by 1 base, with 9 bases between. The CDR3 nucleotides read TGCGCCAGCAGCTTAAACGCGGAGAACACTGAAGCTTTCTTT. Residues: CASSLNAENTEAFF.

The chain combines TRBV6-5 with TRBJ1-1; TRBD1 aligns across 8 bases. Trimming cost V 5 bases and J 4 bases; bases outside gene matches: 6. The CDR3 totals 14 residues. Germline values: CDR1 MNHEY, CDR2 SVGAGI. CDR3 amino acids: CASSLDRGSTEAFF. The CDR3 region has the DNA TGTGCCAGCAGTCTTGACAGGGGAAGCACTGAAGCTTTCTTT.

The DNA of the CDR3 is TGTGCCAGCAGGACGACAGGGGCGGGGGGCTACACCTTC. This encodes CASRTTGAGGYTF. The J gene is TRBJ1-2, the V gene TRBV28; 8 bases fit TRBD1. J lost 8 bases, V lost 6 bases, and 8 bases had no gene match. The germline V gene has CDR1 MDHEN and CDR2 SYDVKM. The CDR3 sequence is 13 residues long.

This clone was seen a few times. The genes are TRBV2 and TRBJ2-2, with 12 bases fitting TRBD2. The CDR3 has 16 residues. Trimming removed 5 bases from V and 7 bases from J; junction bases left unmatched: 8. Germline values: CDR1 SNHLY, CDR2 FYNNEI. The CDR3 sequence is CASSRTSGGYSGELFF. The CDR3 DNA follows: TGTGCCAGCAGTCGCACTAGCGGGGGGTATAGCGGGGAGCTGTTTTTT.

V usage is TRBV2 and J usage is TRBJ1-4; D call uncertain. CDR3 size: 14 residues. Trimming took 5 bases from V and 0 from J, leaving 7 bases between them. Germline lookup yields CDR1 SNHLY and CDR2 FYNNEI. CDR3 nucleotide sequence: TGTGCCAGCAGTAGAGAAGCAACTAATGAAAAACTGTTTTTT. It specifies CASSREATNEKLFF.

The V gene is TRBV7-3, the J gene TRBJ1-2; unclear D gene. The ends were cut back, 5 bases at V and 5 bases at J, with 18 bases in the middle. Germline V gives CDR1 SGHTA, CDR2 FQGTGA. The CDR3 is 15 amino acids. The CDR3 sequence is CASSHSRWKWYGYTF. As DNA, the CDR3 is TGTGCCAGCAGCCACTCGAGGTGGAAATGGTATGGCTACACCTTC.

V and J are TRBV7-2 and TRBJ2-3; 12 nucleotides align to TRBD2. Germline V gene lookup returns CDR1 SGHTA and CDR2 FQGNSA. The CDR3 totals 17 residues. V dropped 7 bases and J dropped 4; count of bases not matched to a gene: 12. CDR3 bases: TGTGCCAGCACCCGGACTAGCGGGGCGCGAGGTTCAGATACGCAGTATTTT. Translated: CASTRTSGARGSDTQYF.

This chain links TRBV7-8 with TRBJ1-5; TRBD1 is a possible D gene (5 bases). Germline-derived CDR1 and CDR2 are SGHVS and FQNEAQ. There are 13 residues in the CDR3. V was clipped by 5 bases and J by 4 bases, with 9 bases between them. The CDR3 loop is CASSPDRNQPQHF. The CDR3 nucleotides read TGTGCCAGCAGCCCCGACAGAAATCAGCCCCAGCATTTT. Supplemented by reference TRBV7-8 and TRBJ1-5, the full variable domain reads GAGVSQSPRYKVAKRGQDVALRCDPISGHVSLFWYQQALGQGPEFLTYFQNEAQLDKSGLPSDRFFAERPEGSVSTLKIQRTQQEDSAVYLCASSPDRNQPQHFGDGTRLSIL.

This clone was seen only once. The V and J genes are TRBV5-6 and TRBJ1-1, with 7 bases identical to TRBD1. Germline V gene lookup returns CDR1 SGHDT and CDR2 YYEEEE. This CDR3 is built from 15 residues. The trim removed 4 bases at V and 4 bases at J, leaving 10 bases unmatched. Here the CDR3 reads CASSLQGGQLTEAFF. As DNA, the CDR3 is TGTGCCAGCAGCCTGCAGGGGGGACAACTCACTGAAGCTTTCTTT. Based on the CDR3 plus reference TRBV5-6 and TRBJ1-1, the full variable domain is DAGVTQSPTHLIKTRGQQVTLRCSPKSGHDTVSWYQQALGQGPQFIFQYYEEEERQRGNFPDRFSGHQFPNYSSELNVNALLLGDSALYLCASSLQGGQLTEAFFGQGTRLTVV.

The chain links TRBV6-6 to TRBJ1-6; no definite D call. The germline V gene encodes CDR1 MNHNY and CDR2 SVGAGI (reference sequence). This CDR3 has 18 residues. V lost 5 bases and J 0 bases, leaving 17 bases between the germline ends. This CDR3 reads CASSHPLGSSSYNSPLHF. The CDR3 DNA reads as TGTGCCAGCAGTCACCCTCTCGGGTCAAGCTCCTATAATTCACCCCTCCACTTT.

In this sample, this clone turned up once. The chain employs TRBV27 and TRBJ2-2, with no clear D. The length of the CDR3 is 12 residues. Trimming removed 6 bases from V and 7 bases from J, with 9 bases in between. In germline, CDR1 is MNHEY, CDR2 SMNVEV (reference sequence). The CDR3 reads CASSNRFGELFF. The CDR3 nucleotides are TGTGCCAGCAGCAACCGGTTCGGGGAGCTGTTTTTT.

V is TRBV18 and J is TRBJ1-4; D gene uncertain. This CDR3 region has 14 residues. Germline CDR1 and CDR2: KGHSH and LQKENI. V was shortened by 5 bases and J by 1 base, with 8 bases between the two germline ends. The CDR3 region is CASSEALTNEKLFF. The CDR3 DNA reads TGTGCCAGCTCAGAAGCTCTAACTAATGAAAAACTGTTTTTT.

This clone was found a few times. The genes are TRBV28 and TRBJ2-2, with 7 positions matching TRBD2. Trimming took 9 bases from V and 5 from J; bases not matched to a gene: 6. CDR3 length: 13 residues. From germline, CDR1 is MDHEN and CDR2 SYDVKM. CDR3 DNA sequence: TGTGCCAGTCTCCTCGGGAGGACCGGGGAGCTGTTTTTT. Protein product: CASLLGRTGELFF.

This clone was picked up one time. This chain connects TRBV9 to TRBJ2-7; D not certain. Germline V gives CDR1 SGDLS, CDR2 YYNGEE. V was cut by 0 bases and J by 3 bases, with 7 bases left in between. The CDR3 totals 13 residues. Here the CDR3 DNA reads TGTGCCAGCAGCGTAGACCTAAACTACGAGCAGTACTTC. Translated: CASSVDLNYEQYF. Complete variable domain (other parts from reference TRBV9 and TRBJ2-7): DSGVTQTPKHLITATGQRVTLRCSPRSGDLSVYWYQQSLDQGLQFLIQYYNGEERAKGNILERFSAQQFPDLHSELNLSSLELGDSALYFCASSVDLNYEQYFGPGTRLTVT.

The V call is TRBV11-3, the J call TRBJ1-3; tentative D call: TRBD1 (5 bases). The V and J ends lost 6 bases and 1 base respectively, with 7 bases between them. CDR1 and CDR2 from the germline V gene are SGHNT and YENEEA. The CDR3 contains 13 residues. This CDR3 reads CASSQGSGNTIYF. CDR3 in DNA: TGTGCCAGCAGTCAGGGTTCTGGAAACACCATATATTTT.

This sequence joins TRBV7-8 and TRBJ1-2; TRBD1 matches at 8 bases. Per the germline V gene, CDR1 is SGHVS and CDR2 is FQNEAQ. CDR3 length equals 16 residues. V lost 4 bases and J lost 8; bases outside the gene matches: 15. The chain's CDR3 is CASSSALAWTGKGYTF. In DNA form, the CDR3 reads TGTGCCAGCAGCTCAGCCCTAGCCTGGACAGGGAAGGGCTACACCTTC.

V usage is TRBV7-9 and J usage is TRBJ1-5, with D possibly being TRBD1 (5 bases). The CDR3 length is 15 residues. V shed 6 bases and J shed 2 bases, with 14 bases lying between them. CDR1 SEHNR and CDR2 FQNEAQ come from the germline V gene (reference sequence). Here the CDR3 DNA reads TGTGCCAGCAGGAATGGGGGGGATGGCAATCAGCCCCAGCATTTT. Translating it yields CASRNGGDGNQPQHF.

The chain uses TRBV5-1 and TRBJ2-1; 9 bases match TRBD2. V lost 0 bases, J lost 7 bases, and 14 bases stayed unmatched. Germline V gene lookup returns CDR1 SGHRS and CDR2 YFSETQ. This CDR3 region has 18 residues. CDR3 nucleotide sequence: TGCGCCAGCAGCTTGGTCCTAGCGGGAAGACCCTCTACAAATGAGCAGTTCTTC. Translation: CASSLVLAGRPSTNEQFF.

This rearrangement joins TRBV7-8 to TRBJ2-5; weak D call: TRBD2 (6 bases). The CDR3 consists of 14 residues. V dropped 5 bases and J dropped 4 bases, with 14 bases sitting between them. Germline-derived CDR1 and CDR2 are SGHVS and FQNEAQ. CDR3 protein: CASSGGTGVETQYF. The CDR3, as DNA: TGTGCCAGCAGCGGGGGGACGGGGGTAGAGACCCAGTACTTC.

The J gene is TRBJ1-1, the V gene TRBV7-9, with D hard to call. The CDR3 contains 15 residues. The V end lost 2 bases, the J end lost 6 bases, and 16 bases lay between the germline ends. CDR1 is SEHNR, CDR2 FQNEAQ, per germline (reference sequence). CDR3 sequence (DNA): TGTGCCAGCAGCTTAATTTCGGTCCCCCAGGCTGAAGCTTTCTTT. This translates into CASSLISVPQAEAFF. Complete variable domain (other parts from reference TRBV7-9 and TRBJ1-1): DTGVSQNPRHKITKRGQNVTFRCDPISEHNRLYWYRQTLGQGPEFLTYFQNEAQLEKSRLLSDRFSAERPKGSFSTLEIQRTEQGDSAMYLCASSLISVPQAEAFFGQGTRLTVV.

The J gene is TRBJ1-2, the V gene TRBV18, with 7 bases matching TRBD1. This CDR3 is 16 amino acids long. J was trimmed by 4 bases and V by 0 bases; bases with no gene match: 8. CDR1 is KGHSH and CDR2 is LQKENI in the germline V gene. In DNA form, the CDR3 reads TGTGCCAGCTCACCACCTCTACAGGGGTCTGGCTATGGCTACACCTTC. Residues: CASSPPLQGSGYGYTF.

This CDR3 is CASSEKGNTIYF. The CDR3 coding sequence is TGTGCCAGCAGTGAGAAGGGGAACACCATATATTTT. The V call is TRBV25-1, the J call TRBJ1-3; tentatively, D is TRBD1 (5 bases). The germline V gene encodes CDR1 MGHDK and CDR2 SYGVNS. Trimming cost V 3 bases and J 7 bases, with 7 bases left between them. The CDR3 totals 12 residues. Full variable domain (remainder filled in from reference TRBV25-1 and TRBJ1-3): EADIYQTPRYLVIGTGKKITLECSQTMGHDKMYWYQQDPGMELHLIHYSYGVNSTEKGDLSSESTVSRIRTEHFPLTLESARPSHTSQYLCASSEKGNTIYFGEGSWLTVV.

This clone has only one observation. The genes are TRBV7-3 and TRBJ2-6; TRBD2 matches at 10 bases. This CDR3 contains 18 residues. CDR1 SGHTA and CDR2 FQGTGA come from the germline V gene. With 2 bases clipped from V and 0 bases from J, the junction kept 4 bases outside the gene matches. CDR3 nucleotide sequence: TGTGCCAGCAGCTTAGGCCTAGCGGGGGTCTCTGGGGCCAACGTCCTGACTTTC. As protein: CASSLGLAGVSGANVLTF. Variable domain in full (rest from reference TRBV7-3 and TRBJ2-6): GAGVSQTPSNKVTEKGKYVELRCDPISGHTALYWYRQSLGQGPEFLIYFQGTGAADDSGLPNDRFFAVRPEGSVSTLKIQRTERGDSAVYLCASSLGLAGVSGANVLTFGAGSRLTVL.